The 15 T cell receptor beta chains below all came from one sample that was sequenced in a study of blood T cell repertoires in COVID-19 (dated by TCRdb to the early 2020s). The method behind the library was the immunoSEQ multiplex PCR assay. TCRdb limited this immuneACCESS table to in-frame rearrangements with V and J called. A share of clones is missing; checked studies link under half to unresolved V genes, and the rest is unexplained. This sample lists tens of thousands of clones; 84% were detected once. Clones ranked in the top ten supply approximately 9.4% of the sample. The sequenced sample consisted of peripheral blood. The receptors come from a man older than 75 with active COVID-19.

This clone has only a few counts. The chain couples TRBV12-3 or TRBV12-4 to TRBJ2-3; a possible D gene is TRBD1 (6 bases). The V end was cut by 6 bases, the J end by 1 base, with 8 bases between. The CDR3 covers 13 residues. In nucleotides, the CDR3 is TGTGCCAGCAGGGGGGCGGGCACAGATACGCAGTATTTT. It translates to CASRGAGTDTQYF.

The V and J genes are TRBV6-1 and TRBJ2-3; D gene unclear. The CDR3 is made up of 12 amino acids. Germline CDR1 and CDR2: MNHNS and SASEGT. V dropped 1 base and J dropped 8 bases, with 7 bases sitting between them. CDR3 DNA sequence: TGTGCCAGCAGTGAAGTCCCCGGTACGCAGTATTTT. Translating it yields CASSEVPGTQYF.

This clone was observed a few times. V and J are TRBV9 and TRBJ2-1, with a tentative D call TRBD2 (7 bases). Germline CDR1 and CDR2: SGDLS and YYNGEE. The V and J ends lost 0 bases and 1 base respectively, with 14 bases between them. The CDR3 has 17 amino acids. The CDR3 DNA is TGTGCCAGCAGCGTAGGAAGGGGGGGCCTTTCCTACAATGAGCAGTTCTTC. Amino acid sequence: CASSVGRGGLSYNEQFF.

V is TRBV3-1 (or the pseudogene TRBV3-2) and J is TRBJ2-5, with D possibly being TRBD2 (5 bases). Per the germline V gene, CDR1 is LGHDT and CDR2 is YNNKEL (reference sequence). V gave up 4 bases and J gave up 2 bases, with 11 bases separating them. There are 14 residues in the CDR3. The CDR3 is CASSRGVRQETQYF. In nucleotides, the CDR3 is TGTGCCAGCAGCCGGGGAGTACGGCAAGAGACCCAGTACTTC.

The gene calls are TRBV7-2 and TRBJ2-7; possibly TRBD2 for D (6 bases). CDR3 length: 14 residues. Trimming took 5 bases from V and 3 from J, leaving 14 bases between them. The V gene's germline CDR1 is SGHTA and CDR2 FQGNSA. The CDR3 loop reads CASSVSSGVYEQYF. The DNA for the CDR3 is TGTGCCAGCAGCGTAAGTAGCGGAGTCTACGAGCAGTACTTC.

The chain employs TRBV25-1 and TRBJ1-5, with TRBD1 matching over 8 bases. Per the germline V gene, CDR1 is MGHDK and CDR2 is SYGVNS. Unmatched junction bases numbered 3, after V lost 3 bases and J lost 2 bases. The CDR3 has 15 amino acids. Here the CDR3 reads CASSDDRGGNQPQHF. The CDR3 bases are TGTGCCAGCAGTGATGACAGGGGAGGCAATCAGCCCCAGCATTTT. Full variable domain (remainder filled in from reference TRBV25-1 and TRBJ1-5): EADIYQTPRYLVIGTGKKITLECSQTMGHDKMYWYQQDPGMELHLIHYSYGVNSTEKGDLSSESTVSRIRTEHFPLTLESARPSHTSQYLCASSDDRGGNQPQHFGDGTRLSIL.

The rearrangement uses TRBV30 and TRBJ1-5; 7 positions match TRBD1. CDR1 and CDR2 from the germline V gene are GTSNPN and SVGIG (reference sequence). The CDR3 contains 14 residues. Germline trimming cut 5 bases from V and 1 base from J; bases unmatched to any gene: 5. The CDR3 coding sequence is TGTGCCTGGCAGACAGGGACGAGCAATCAGCCCCAGCATTTT. Residues: CAWQTGTSNQPQHF. Full variable domain (missing parts from reference TRBV30 and TRBJ1-5): SQTIHQWPATLVQPVGSPLSLECTVEGTSNPNLYWYRQAAGRGLQLLFYSVGIGQISSEVPQNLSASRPQDRQFILSSKKLLLSDSGFYLCAWQTGTSNQPQHFGDGTRLSIL.

The CDR3 DNA sequence: TGTGCCTGGAGTGCCCAGGACAATCAGCCCCAGCATTTT. Its protein is CAWSAQDNQPQHF. This chain uses TRBV30 with TRBJ1-5; D ambiguous. CDR3 length equals 13 residues. V was shortened by 1 base and J by 3 bases, with 7 bases between the two germline ends. Germline CDR1 reads GTSNPN; CDR2 reads SVGIG (reference sequence).

This chain connects TRBV28 to TRBJ2-7; D ambiguous. This CDR3 is built from 12 residues. Germline loops: CDR1 MDHEN, CDR2 SYDVKM. V lost 4 bases and J lost 0, with 4 bases in between. CDR3 bases: TGTGCCAGCAGTTCCTACTCCTACGAGCAGTACTTC. Translating gives CASSSYSYEQYF.

This chain links TRBV5-1 with TRBJ2-5, with unresolved D. Trimming removed 4 bases from V and 3 bases from J, with 4 bases in between. The CDR3 loop spans 11 amino acids. Germline values: CDR1 SGHRS, CDR2 YFSETQ. The CDR3 DNA is TGCGCCAGCAGCGACAAAGAGACCCAGTACTTC. Its protein product is CASSDKETQYF.

The J gene is TRBJ2-1, the V gene TRBV6-1; the match to TRBD1 covers 9 bases. The length of the CDR3 is 17 residues. The V and J ends lost 4 bases and 0 bases, in that order; junction bases with no gene match: 7. Germline CDR1 MNHNS, CDR2 SASEGT. CDR3 in DNA: TGTGCCAGCAGTGGGACAGGGGATGTAAGCTCCTACAATGAGCAGTTCTTC. It codes for CASSGTGDVSSYNEQFF.

The chain couples TRBV6-1 to TRBJ1-2; 8 positions agree with TRBD1. Germline-derived CDR1 and CDR2 are MNHNS and SASEGT. The CDR3 runs to 14 residues. J gave up 5 bases and V 3 bases, and 5 bases lay outside the gene matches. The CDR3: CASSEIRGRYGYTF. The CDR3 DNA reads as TGTGCCAGCAGTGAGATCAGGGGGCGGTATGGCTACACCTTC.

This clone was seen a single time. The CDR3 protein is CAWGRAGKETQYF. The CDR3 coding sequence is TGTGCCTGGGGCCGGGCAGGGAAAGAGACCCAGTACTTC. The V call is TRBV30, the J call TRBJ2-5, with D perhaps TRBD1 (5 bases). The CDR3 length is 13 residues. CDR1 is GTSNPN, CDR2 SVGIG, per germline (reference sequence). The V end was cut by 5 bases, the J end by 3 bases, with 13 bases between.

This clone was seen a handful of times. This chain joins TRBV6-1 and TRBJ2-1, with D possibly TRBD2 on 6 matching bases. Germline CDR1 and CDR2: MNHNS and SASEGT. V was trimmed by 3 bases and J by 9 bases, leaving 15 bases between them. The CDR3 is made up of 14 amino acids. CDR3 sequence (DNA): TGTGCCAGCAGTGATCCCCCAGGGACTGCTGAGCAGTTCTTC. Translating gives CASSDPPGTAEQFF.

The chain joins TRBV4-1 to TRBJ1-2; 9 positions agree with TRBD1. There are 15 residues in the CDR3. The germline V gene has CDR1 MGHRA and CDR2 YSYEKL. V gave up 0 bases and J gave up 8 bases; unmatched junction bases: 7. The CDR3 reads CASSQDGTGSVGYTF. The CDR3, as DNA: TGCGCCAGCAGCCAAGATGGGACAGGGTCGGTCGGCTACACCTTC.